The sequence of this T cell receptor beta chain was determined in a study of T cell responses to AZD1222 COVID-19 vaccine. Overall study: Researchers grouped second doses given at about 4 or about 12 weeks into one pool. Study conclusions and caveats: Baseline serostatus was positive in only a handful of AZD1222 recipients. White British donors predominated, females outnumbered males, and clonal diversity was possibly underestimated.

Some clones are missing from TCRdb's copy, which holds only in-frame ones; the method was immunoSEQ multiplex PCR. Among about 150,000 clones listed, 88% were seen once. As concerns this clone: No antigen is known for it.

Germline assignment: CDR1 LNHDA and CDR2 SQIVND (reference sequence). The CDR3 sequence is 14 residues long. The V and J ends lost 2 bases and 6 bases respectively, with 11 bases between them. The rearrangement links TRBV19 to TRBJ1-5, with a tentative D call TRBD1 (5 bases). The starting material was peripheral blood, obtained on day 0 of AZD1222 vaccination. The TCR was taken from an adult in good health. The CDR3 DNA reads as TGTGCCAGTAGTATAATGGGGGTTGGTCAGCCCCAGCATTTT. The encoded protein is CASSIMGVGQPQHF.